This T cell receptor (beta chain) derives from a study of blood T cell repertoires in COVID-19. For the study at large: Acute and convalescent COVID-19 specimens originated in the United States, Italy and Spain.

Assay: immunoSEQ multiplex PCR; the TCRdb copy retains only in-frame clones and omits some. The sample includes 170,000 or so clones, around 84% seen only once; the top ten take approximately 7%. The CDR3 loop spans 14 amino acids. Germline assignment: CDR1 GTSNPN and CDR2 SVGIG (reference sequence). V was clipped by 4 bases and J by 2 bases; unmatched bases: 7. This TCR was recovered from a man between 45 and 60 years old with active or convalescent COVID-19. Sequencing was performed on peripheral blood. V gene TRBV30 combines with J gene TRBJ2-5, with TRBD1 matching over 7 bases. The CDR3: CAWKIRGFQETQYF. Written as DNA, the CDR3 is TGTGCCTGGAAGATCAGGGGGTTTCAAGAGACCCAGTACTTC. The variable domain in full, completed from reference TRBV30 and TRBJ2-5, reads SQTIHQWPATLVQPVGSPLSLECTVEGTSNPNLYWYRQAAGRGLQLLFYSVGIGQISSEVPQNLSASRPQDRQFILSSKKLLLSDSGFYLCAWKIRGFQETQYFGPGTRLLVL.